One and the same sample provided the 23 T cell receptor beta chains below, sequenced in a study of control samples from healthy donors and cancer patients. Data came from immunoSEQ multiplex PCR; TCRdb stores just in-frame clones and leaves some out. In the table there are approximately 92,000 clones, 93% of which are singletons. Sample: blood. These TCRs come from a young woman in good health.

The chain employs TRBV6-5 and TRBJ2-1, with D perhaps matching TRBD1 (7 bases). Per the germline V gene, CDR1 is MNHEY and CDR2 is SVGAGI. Trimming took off 2 bases at V and 0 bases at J, with 8 bases between the two ends. CDR3 length: 15 residues. In DNA form, the CDR3 reads TGTGCCAGCAGTTACCAGGGGGGCTCCTACAATGAGCAGTTCTTC. This encodes CASSYQGGSYNEQFF.

The V and J genes are TRBV19 and TRBJ1-1, with 8 nucleotides matching TRBD1. V lost 9 bases, J lost 7 bases, and 7 bases stayed unmatched. This CDR3 is 12 amino acids long. Germline-derived CDR1 and CDR2 are LNHDA and SQIVND (reference sequence). DNA of the CDR3: TGTGCCAGCGCCGGACAGGGAGGTGAAGCTTTCTTT. This encodes CASAGQGGEAFF.

The DNA for the CDR3 is TGTGCCAGCAGCGGGACAGGGGCCATTCAGCCCCAGCATTTT. Its translation: CASSGTGAIQPQHF. The chain combines TRBV2 with TRBJ1-5; 10 nucleotides agree with TRBD1. J was trimmed by 6 bases and V by 6 bases; bases with no gene match: 5. Germline CDR1 and CDR2: SNHLY and FYNNEI. The CDR3 sequence is 14 residues long.

This clone has just a few counts. The chain links TRBV29-1 to TRBJ1-4; D might be TRBD1 (5 bases). Looked up from germline, CDR1 is SQVTM and CDR2 is ANQGSEA. The V end was cut by 3 bases, the J end by 0 bases, with 11 bases between. The length of the CDR3 is 15 residues. The CDR3 bases are TGCAGCGTTGACGGGGGATCAACAACTAATGAAAAACTGTTTTTT. This translates into CSVDGGSTTNEKLFF.

The chain combines TRBV30 with TRBJ1-5; 7 nucleotides match TRBD1. V lost 2 bases and J lost 2; bases outside the gene matches: 6. The germline V gene encodes CDR1 GTSNPN and CDR2 SVGIG (reference sequence). The CDR3 runs to 15 residues. In DNA form, the CDR3 reads TGTGCCTGGAGTACTGGGACAGACCGCAATCAGCCCCAGCATTTT. Protein product: CAWSTGTDRNQPQHF.

V and J are TRBV27 and TRBJ1-5; D is perhaps TRBD1 (6 bases). In germline, CDR1 is MNHEY, CDR2 SMNVEV (reference sequence). The CDR3 extends over 14 amino acids. Trimming shortened V by 6 bases and J by 0 bases, and 9 bases separated the two germline ends. CDR3: CASRQGYSNQPQHF. CDR3 in DNA: TGTGCCAGCAGGCAGGGGTATAGCAATCAGCCCCAGCATTTT.

The CDR3 DNA is TGTGCCAGCAGCCAATTGGGTCAGCCCCAGCATTTT. Translation gives CASSQLGQPQHF. This rearrangement joins TRBV3-1 (or the pseudogene TRBV3-2) to TRBJ1-5; no clear D. The ends were cut back, 2 bases at V and 6 bases at J, with 5 bases in the middle. Germline-derived CDR1 and CDR2 are LGHDT and YNNKEL (reference sequence). CDR3 length: 12 amino acids.

A remark on this clone: At the DNA level, this CDR3 is encoded by other sequences in the same sample as well. CDR3 bases: TGTGCCAGCAGCCTGGAAGGGGAAGGCGCCGAAGCTTTCTTT. Its translation: CASSLEGEGAEAFF. The rearrangement uses TRBV13 and TRBJ1-1; weak D call: TRBD1 (5 bases). CDR3 length: 14 amino acids. V dropped 5 bases and J dropped 8 bases, with 18 bases sitting between them. From germline, CDR1 is PRHDT and CDR2 FYEKMQ (reference sequence).

This chain joins TRBV4-1 and TRBJ1-1; no definite D call. V was cut by 0 bases and J by 0 bases, with 14 bases left in between. The germline V gene encodes CDR1 MGHRA and CDR2 YSYEKL. The CDR3 length is 17 residues. The CDR3 spells CASSQDIRNSMNTEAFF. DNA for the CDR3: TGCGCCAGCAGCCAAGATATACGGAACAGTATGAACACTGAAGCTTTCTTT.

V usage is TRBV24-1 and J usage is TRBJ1-5; maybe TRBD1 (6 bases). CDR1 and CDR2 from the germline V gene are KGHDR and SFDVKD. The CDR3 is made up of 15 amino acids. V dropped 4 bases and J dropped 5 bases, with 14 bases sitting between them. The CDR3 DNA reads TGTGCCACCAGTGACCCCGGGACAACGGATCAGCCCCAGCATTTT. It translates to CATSDPGTTDQPQHF.

There are a few counts of this clone. This rearrangement joins TRBV25-1 to TRBJ2-2; the D gene could be TRBD1 or TRBD2 (6 bases each). Germline CDR1 and CDR2: MGHDK and SYGVNS. Between the trimmed V and J ends, which lost 5 bases and 6 bases, there was a span of 13 bases. The CDR3 contains 14 residues. CDR3 protein: CASSNPGEAGELFF. CDR3 DNA: TGTGCCAGCAGTAACCCAGGGGAGGCCGGGGAGCTGTTTTTT.

J is TRBJ1-2 and V is TRBV3-1 (or the pseudogene TRBV3-2); D gene uncertain. The germline V gene has CDR1 LGHDT and CDR2 YNNKEL (reference sequence). The CDR3 spans 13 residues. V was pared by 0 bases and J by 8 bases, with 10 bases between. For the CDR3, the DNA is TGTGCCAGCAGCCAAGATGACCTGAGGGGCTACACCTTC. This encodes CASSQDDLRGYTF.

The chain is built from TRBV29-1 and TRBJ2-3, with 9 bases lining up with TRBD2. Germline loops: CDR1 SQVTM, CDR2 ANQGSEA. V lost 6 bases and J lost 3; bases outside the gene matches: 10. The CDR3 covers 15 residues. Here the CDR3 reads CSVSLRGGATDTQYF. CDR3 coding DNA: TGCAGCGTCTCCCTTCGCGGGGGGGCGACAGATACGCAGTATTTT.

The chain joins TRBV5-1 to TRBJ1-2; D possibly corresponds to TRBD1 (5 bases). This CDR3 has 15 amino acids. V was cut by 4 bases and J by 7 bases, with 20 bases left in between. Germline CDR1 reads SGHRS; CDR2 reads YFSETQ. CDR3: CASSASTPGRAGYTF. DNA of the CDR3: TGCGCCAGCAGCGCCAGTACCCCAGGGAGGGCTGGCTACACCTTC.

V and J are TRBV19 and TRBJ1-2; TRBD1 is a possible D gene (6 bases). Per the germline V gene, CDR1 is LNHDA and CDR2 is SQIVND (reference sequence). This CDR3 region has 13 residues. V gave up 10 bases and J gave up 4 bases, with 16 bases separating them. CDR3 nucleotides: TGTGCCACCTACCAGGACAGATCCTATGGCTACACCTTC. It encodes CATYQDRSYGYTF.

The rearrangement joins TRBV19 to TRBJ1-6, with 7 positions matching TRBD1. V was pared by 4 bases and J by 6 bases, with 3 bases of the junction left unmatched. The CDR3 spans 14 residues. Germline CDR1 reads LNHDA; CDR2 reads SQIVND (reference sequence). This CDR3 is CASSRQGTNSPLHF. CDR3 nucleotides: TGTGCCAGTAGTAGACAGGGAACTAATTCACCCCTCCACTTT.

This sequence joins TRBV12-3 or TRBV12-4 and TRBJ2-7; D remains unclear. The CDR3 extends over 11 amino acids. The V end was cut by 4 bases, the J end by 3 bases, with 4 bases between. The CDR3 DNA follows: TGTGCCAGCAGTTCACGCTACGAGCAGTACTTC. Its translation is CASSSRYEQYF.

The genes are TRBV7-9 and TRBJ2-3; 11 bases fit TRBD2. CDR1 SEHNR and CDR2 FQNEAQ come from the germline V gene (reference sequence). J was trimmed by 4 bases and V by 0 bases; bases with no gene match: 3. CDR3 length: 16 amino acids. This CDR3 is CASSLASGGASDTQYF. The CDR3 bases are TGTGCCAGCAGCTTAGCTAGCGGGGGGGCCTCAGATACGCAGTATTTT.

The chain combines TRBV4-1 with TRBJ1-2; D is perhaps TRBD1 (5 bases). The CDR3 has 15 amino acids. Trimming took 1 base from V and 2 from J, leaving 11 bases between them. Germline V gives CDR1 MGHRA, CDR2 YSYEKL. In nucleotides, the CDR3 is TGCGCCAGCAGCCAAGTCGAAGGGACCAACTATGGCTACACCTTC. Translated, it gives CASSQVEGTNYGYTF.

The gene calls are TRBV11-3 and TRBJ2-7; TRBD2 aligns across 7 bases. The germline gives CDR1 SGHNT, CDR2 YENEEA. The CDR3 totals 14 residues. J gave up 5 bases and V 1 base, and 5 bases lay outside the gene matches. The CDR3 loop is CASSLGHGRNEQYF. CDR3 nucleotides: TGTGCCAGCAGCTTAGGCCACGGGAGGAACGAGCAGTACTTC.

Turning to this clone: The sample holds other DNA sequences that translate to the same CDR3. J is TRBJ1-2 and V is TRBV5-4, with 9 bases fitting TRBD1. The trim removed 4 bases at V and 2 bases at J, leaving 3 bases unmatched. The CDR3 runs 14 residues. Germline CDR1 is SGHNT and CDR2 is YYREEE (reference sequence). The CDR3 nucleotides read TGTGCCAGCAGCCTGGGACAGGGCAACTATGGCTACACCTTC. Protein: CASSLGQGNYGYTF.

This clone has just a few counts. The same CDR3 is also encoded by other DNA sequences in this sample. The chain uses TRBV6-4 and TRBJ2-3, with TRBD1 as a possible D gene (5 bases). V gave up 2 bases and J gave up 0 bases, with 9 bases separating them. The CDR3 spans 15 residues. CDR1 MRHNA and CDR2 SNTAGT come from the germline V gene. CDR3 DNA sequence: TGTGCCAGCAGTGACGGGGCAGGTAGCACAGATACGCAGTATTTT. Translated: CASSDGAGSTDTQYF.

V usage is TRBV7-9 and J usage is TRBJ1-5; the D is unclear. This CDR3 contains 14 residues. Germline CDR1 SEHNR, CDR2 FQNEAQ (reference sequence). V was pared by 3 bases and J by 2 bases, with 8 bases between. The CDR3 spells CASSFEGGNQPQHF. DNA for the CDR3: TGTGCCAGCAGCTTTGAGGGAGGCAATCAGCCCCAGCATTTT.